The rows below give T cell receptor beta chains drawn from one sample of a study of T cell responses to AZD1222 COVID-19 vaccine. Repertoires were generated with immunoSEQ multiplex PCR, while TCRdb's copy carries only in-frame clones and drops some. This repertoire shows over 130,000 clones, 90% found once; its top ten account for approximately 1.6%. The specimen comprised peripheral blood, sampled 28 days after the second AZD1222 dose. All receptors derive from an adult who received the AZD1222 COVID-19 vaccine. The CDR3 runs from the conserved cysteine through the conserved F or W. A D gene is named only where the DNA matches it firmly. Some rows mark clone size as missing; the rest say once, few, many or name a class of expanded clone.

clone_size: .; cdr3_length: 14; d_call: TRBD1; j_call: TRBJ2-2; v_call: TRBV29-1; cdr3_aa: CSVPGQGGAGELFF; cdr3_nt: TGCAGCGTTCCTGGACAGGGAGGAGCCGGGGAGCTGTTTTTT
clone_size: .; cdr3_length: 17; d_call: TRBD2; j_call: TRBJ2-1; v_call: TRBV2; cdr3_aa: CASSDQTRTSGDNEQFF; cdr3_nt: TGTGCCAGCAGTGATCAGACTCGGACTAGCGGGGACAATGAGCAGTTCTTC
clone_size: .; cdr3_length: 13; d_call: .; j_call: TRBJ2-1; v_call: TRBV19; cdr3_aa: CASSIDGSGGQFF; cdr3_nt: TGTGCCAGTAGTATAGATGGGAGTGGAGGGCAGTTCTTC
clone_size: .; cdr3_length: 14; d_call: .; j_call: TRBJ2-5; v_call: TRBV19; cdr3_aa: CASSSGTSQETQYF; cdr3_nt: TGTGCCAGTAGTAGCGGGACTTCCCAAGAGACCCAGTACTTC
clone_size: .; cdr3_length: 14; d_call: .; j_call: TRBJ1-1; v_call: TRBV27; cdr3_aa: CASSWQGLGTEAFF; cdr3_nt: TGTGCCAGCAGTTGGCAGGGCCTTGGAACTGAAGCTTTCTTT
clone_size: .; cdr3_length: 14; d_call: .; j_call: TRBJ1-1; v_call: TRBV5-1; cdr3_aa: CASSLDSVNTEAFF; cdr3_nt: TGCGCCAGCAGCTTGGACTCCGTGAACACTGAAGCTTTCTTT
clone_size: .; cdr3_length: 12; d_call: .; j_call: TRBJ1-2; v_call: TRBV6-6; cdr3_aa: CASSYSVYGYTF; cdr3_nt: TGTGCCAGCAGTTACTCGGTGTATGGCTACACCTTC
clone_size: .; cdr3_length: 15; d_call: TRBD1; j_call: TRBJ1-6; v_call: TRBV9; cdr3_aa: CASSAATGGNSPLHF; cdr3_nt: TGTGCCAGCAGCGCCGCCACAGGGGGGAATTCACCCCTCCACTTT
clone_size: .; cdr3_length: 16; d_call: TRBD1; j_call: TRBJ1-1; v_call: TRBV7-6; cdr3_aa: CASSLGADRGFTEAFF; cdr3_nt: TGTGCCAGCAGCTTAGGGGCTGACAGGGGGTTCACTGAAGCTTTCTTT
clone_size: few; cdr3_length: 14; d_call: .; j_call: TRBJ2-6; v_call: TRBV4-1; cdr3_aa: CASSQLDGANVLTF; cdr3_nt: TGCGCCAGCAGCCAATTGGATGGGGCCAACGTCCTGACTTTC
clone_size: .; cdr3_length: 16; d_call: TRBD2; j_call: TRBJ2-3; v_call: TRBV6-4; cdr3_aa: CASSDTSGRAVDTQYF; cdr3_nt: TGTGCCAGCAGTGACACTAGCGGGAGGGCCGTGGATACGCAGTATTTT
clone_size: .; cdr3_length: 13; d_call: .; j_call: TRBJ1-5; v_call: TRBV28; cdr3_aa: CASSPPGDQPQHF; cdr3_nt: TGTGCCAGCAGTCCTCCGGGGGATCAGCCCCAGCATTTT
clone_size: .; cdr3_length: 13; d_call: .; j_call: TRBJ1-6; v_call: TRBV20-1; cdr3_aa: CSASEWDNSPLHF; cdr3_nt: TGCAGTGCTAGTGAATGGGATAATTCACCCCTCCACTTT
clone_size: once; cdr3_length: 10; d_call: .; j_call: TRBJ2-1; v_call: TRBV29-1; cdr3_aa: CSVASEVQFF; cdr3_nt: TGCAGCGTTGCTTCAGAGGTGCAGTTCTTC
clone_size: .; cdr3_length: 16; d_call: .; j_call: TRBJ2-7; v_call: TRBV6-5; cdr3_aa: CASSYSNLLHPYEQYF; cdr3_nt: TGTGCCAGCAGTTACTCGAATCTCCTGCACCCCTACGAGCAGTACTTC
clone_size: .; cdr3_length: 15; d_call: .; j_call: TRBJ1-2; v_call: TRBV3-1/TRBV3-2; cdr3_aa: CASSRGRGFNYGYTF; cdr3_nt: TGTGCCAGCAGCCGTGGCAGGGGCTTCAACTATGGCTACACCTTC
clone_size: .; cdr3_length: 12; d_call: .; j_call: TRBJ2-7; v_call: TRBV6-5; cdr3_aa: CASSASSYEQYF; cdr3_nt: TGTGCCAGCAGCGCTAGCTCCTACGAGCAGTACTTC
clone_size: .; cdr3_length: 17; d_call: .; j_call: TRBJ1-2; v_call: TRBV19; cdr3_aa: CASHSEQGRFSSDGYTF; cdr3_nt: TGTGCCAGTCATTCTGAACAGGGTCGTTTTTCCTCCGATGGCTACACCTTC
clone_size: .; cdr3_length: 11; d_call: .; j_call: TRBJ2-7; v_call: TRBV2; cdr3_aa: CASSADTEQYF; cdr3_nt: TGTGCCAGCAGTGCAGACACCGAGCAGTACTTC
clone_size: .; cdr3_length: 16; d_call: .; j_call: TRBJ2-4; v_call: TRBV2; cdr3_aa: CASRDHRVLAKNIQYF; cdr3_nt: TGTGCCAGCAGGGATCACAGGGTTCTAGCCAAAAACATTCAGTACTTC